The clone carrying this T cell receptor (beta chain) was found many times. The sample comes from a study of early T cells in non-severe SARS-CoV-2 infection. Individual cDNA molecules were tagged with unique molecular identifiers. Each CDR3 protein is one row after TCRdb ran MiXCR on the 5' RACE reads. In the table there are under 30,000 distinct CDR3 sequences, 4.5% to 7% of which are singletons. The germline V gene has CDR1 MNHNS and CDR2 SASEGT. The CDR3 has 13 residues. V was trimmed by 6 bases and J by 3 bases, leaving 10 bases between them. The chain is built from TRBV6-1 and TRBJ2-3; D possibly corresponds to TRBD2 (5 bases). This clonotype was sampled from an adult who was a healthcare worker with PCR-confirmed SARS-CoV-2 infection or an uninfected control (not recorded which). The sample taken for sequencing was whole blood. The CDR3 nucleotides read TGTGCCAGCAGCGGGGTTCAAACAGATACGCAGTATTTT. This encodes CASSGVQTDTQYF.